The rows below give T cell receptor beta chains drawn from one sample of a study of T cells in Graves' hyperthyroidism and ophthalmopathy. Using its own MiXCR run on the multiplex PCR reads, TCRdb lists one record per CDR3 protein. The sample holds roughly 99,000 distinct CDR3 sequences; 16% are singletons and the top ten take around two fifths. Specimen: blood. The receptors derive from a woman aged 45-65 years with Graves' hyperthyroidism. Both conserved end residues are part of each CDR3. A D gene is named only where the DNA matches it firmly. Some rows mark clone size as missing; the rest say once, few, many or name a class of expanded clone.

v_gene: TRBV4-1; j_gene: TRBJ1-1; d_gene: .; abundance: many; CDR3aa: CASSQVRAIVMNTEAFF; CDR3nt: TGCGCCAGCAGCCAAGTAAGGGCCATAGTAATGAACACTGAAGCTTTCTTT
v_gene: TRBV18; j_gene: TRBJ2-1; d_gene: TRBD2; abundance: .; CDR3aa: CATTRLAGVEVEQFF; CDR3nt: TGTGCCACCACCCGACTAGCGGGAGTGGAGGTTGAGCAGTTCTTC
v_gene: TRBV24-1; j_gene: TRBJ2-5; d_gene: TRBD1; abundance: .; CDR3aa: CATSDLRGGLETQYF; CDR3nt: TGTGCCACCAGTGATTTGAGAGGGGGCCTGGAGACCCAGTACTTC
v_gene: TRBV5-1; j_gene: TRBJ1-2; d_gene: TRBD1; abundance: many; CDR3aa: CASRRTGAAARGGKNGYTF; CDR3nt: TGCGCCAGCAGACGGACAGGGGCCGCAGCGAGAGGCGGAAAAAATGGCTACACCTTC
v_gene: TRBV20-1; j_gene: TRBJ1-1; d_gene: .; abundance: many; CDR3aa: CSARDWQGNTEAFF; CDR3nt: TGCAGTGCTAGAGACTGGCAGGGTAACACTGAAGCTTTCTTT
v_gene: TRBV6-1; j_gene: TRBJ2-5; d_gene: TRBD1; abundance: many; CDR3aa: CASSKDRERGKYF; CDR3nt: TGTGCCAGCAGTAAAGACAGGGAAAGGGGCAAGTACTTC
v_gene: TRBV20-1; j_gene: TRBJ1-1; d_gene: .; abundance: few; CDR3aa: CSARGATEAFF; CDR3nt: TGCAGTGCTAGGGGGGCCACTGAAGCTTTCTTT
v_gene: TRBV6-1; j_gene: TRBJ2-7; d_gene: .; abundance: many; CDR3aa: CASSEQLGFEVEQYF; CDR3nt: TGTGCCAGCAGTGAACAGCTGGGATTCGAGGTCGAGCAGTACTTC
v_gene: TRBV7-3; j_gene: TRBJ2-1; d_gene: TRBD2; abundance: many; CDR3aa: CASSSEPGLAGFVGKFF; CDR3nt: TGTGCCAGCAGCAGTGAGCCGGGACTAGCGGGATTTGTGGGGAAGTTCTTC
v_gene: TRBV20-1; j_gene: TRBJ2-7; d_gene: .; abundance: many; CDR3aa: CSARAGTSYYEQYF; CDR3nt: TGCAGTGCTAGAGCCGGGACCTCTTACTACGAGCAGTACTTC
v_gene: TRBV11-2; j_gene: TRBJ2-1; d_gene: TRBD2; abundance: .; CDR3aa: CASSLGLAGGRNEQFF; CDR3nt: TGTGCCAGCAGCTTAGGACTAGCGGGAGGGCGGAATGAGCAGTTCTTC
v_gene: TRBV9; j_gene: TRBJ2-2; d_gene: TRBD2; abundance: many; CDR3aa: CASSARTSADTGELFF; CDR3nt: TGTGCCAGCAGCGCCCGGACTAGCGCCGACACCGGGGAGCTGTTTTTT
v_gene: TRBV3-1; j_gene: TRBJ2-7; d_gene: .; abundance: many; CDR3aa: CASSHPASVHEQYF; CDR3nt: TGTGCCAGCAGCCACCCGGCTAGCGTACACGAGCAGTACTTC
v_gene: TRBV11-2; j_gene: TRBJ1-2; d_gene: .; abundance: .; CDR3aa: CASTLSNYGYTF; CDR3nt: TGTGCTAGCACTCTCAGCAACTATGGCTACACCTTC
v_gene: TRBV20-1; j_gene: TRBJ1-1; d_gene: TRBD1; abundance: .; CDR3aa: CSATRAGQGDTEAFF; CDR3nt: TGCAGTGCTACTCGAGCGGGACAGGGAGATACTGAAGCTTTCTTT
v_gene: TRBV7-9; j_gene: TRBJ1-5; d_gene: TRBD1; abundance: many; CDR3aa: CASSFKEAPGGLPRQPQHF; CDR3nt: TGTGCCAGCAGCTTTAAGGAAGCCCCAGGGGGACTACCTCGGCAGCCCCAGCATTTT
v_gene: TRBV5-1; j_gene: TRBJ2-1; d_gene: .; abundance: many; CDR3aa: CASSLDEGNYNEQFF; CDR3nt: TGCGCCAGCAGCCTGGATGAGGGGAACTACAATGAGCAGTTCTTC
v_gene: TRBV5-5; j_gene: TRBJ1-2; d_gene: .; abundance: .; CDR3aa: CASSLEGAGGYTF; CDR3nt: TGTGCCAGCAGCTTGGAAGGGGCAGGTGGCTACACCTTC
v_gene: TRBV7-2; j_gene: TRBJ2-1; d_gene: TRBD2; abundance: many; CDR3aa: CASSLVAGGINEQFF; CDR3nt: TGTGCCAGCAGCTTAGTTGCGGGAGGCATAAATGAGCAGTTCTTC
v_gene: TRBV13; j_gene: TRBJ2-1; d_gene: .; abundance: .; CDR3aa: CASSSDRHPAGPVSYNEQFF; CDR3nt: TGTGCCAGCAGCTCCGACAGGCATCCGGCGGGACCTGTGTCCTACAATGAGCAGTTCTTC
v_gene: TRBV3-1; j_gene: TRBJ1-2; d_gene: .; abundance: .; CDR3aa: CASSQLVRESGYTF; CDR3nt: TGTGCCAGCAGCCAATTGGTTCGGGAGAGCGGCTACACCTTC
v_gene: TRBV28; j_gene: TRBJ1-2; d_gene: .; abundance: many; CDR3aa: CASSPARGIYGYTF; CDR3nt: TGTGCCAGCAGCCCAGCGAGGGGCATCTATGGCTACACCTTC
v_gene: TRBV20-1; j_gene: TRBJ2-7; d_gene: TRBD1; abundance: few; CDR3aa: CSSPRQGRSYEQYF; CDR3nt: TGCAGCTCACCTAGACAGGGTCGGTCCTACGAGCAGTACTTC
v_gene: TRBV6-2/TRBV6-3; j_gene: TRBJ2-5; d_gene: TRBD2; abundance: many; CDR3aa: CASSYSSGLAQETQYF; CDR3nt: TGTGCCAGCAGTTACTCGTCAGGACTAGCGCAAGAGACCCAGTACTTC
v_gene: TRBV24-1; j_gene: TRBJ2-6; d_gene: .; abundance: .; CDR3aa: CATSDPKSSGTNVLTF; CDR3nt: TGTGCCACCAGTGATCCAAAAAGTTCGGGGACGAACGTCCTGACTTTC
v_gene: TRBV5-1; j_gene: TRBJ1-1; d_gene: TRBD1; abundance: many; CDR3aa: CASRQGYAGEKNTEAFF; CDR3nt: TGCGCCAGCAGACAGGGGTATGCAGGTGAAAAGAACACTGAAGCTTTCTTT
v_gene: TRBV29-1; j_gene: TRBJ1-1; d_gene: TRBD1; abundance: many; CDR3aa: CSVSQGALTSNTEAFF; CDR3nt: TGCAGCGTTTCACAGGGGGCGCTTACGTCTAACACTGAAGCTTTCTTT
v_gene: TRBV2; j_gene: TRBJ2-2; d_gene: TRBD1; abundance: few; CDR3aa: CASRARDSGGPTAGERFF; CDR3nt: TGTGCCAGCAGGGCTCGGGACAGCGGCGGGCCCACCGCCGGGGAGCGGTTTTTT
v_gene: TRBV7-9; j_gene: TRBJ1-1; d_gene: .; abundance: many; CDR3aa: CASSSGTRTEAFF; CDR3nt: TGTGCCAGCAGTTCCGGGACGAGGACTGAAGCTTTCTTT
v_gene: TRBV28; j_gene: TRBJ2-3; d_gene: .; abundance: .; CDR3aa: CASRPREGGADTQYF; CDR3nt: TGTGCCAGCAGACCCCGGGAAGGAGGGGCAGATACGCAGTATTTT
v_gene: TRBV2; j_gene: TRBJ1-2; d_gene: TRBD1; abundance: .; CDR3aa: CASSTGQGWGYTF; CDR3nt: TGTGCCAGCAGTACAGGACAGGGTTGGGGCTACACCTTC
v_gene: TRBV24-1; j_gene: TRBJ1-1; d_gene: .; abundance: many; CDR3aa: CATSDSGNTEAFF; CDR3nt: TGTGCCACCAGTGATAGTGGAAACACTGAAGCTTTCTTT
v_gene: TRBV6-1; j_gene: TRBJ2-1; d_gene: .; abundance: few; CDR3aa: CASSTFSGAYNEQFF; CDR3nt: TGTGCCAGCAGTACCTTCTCGGGCGCATACAATGAGCAGTTCTTC
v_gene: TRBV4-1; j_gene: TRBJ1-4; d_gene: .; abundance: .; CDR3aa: CASSQVTGNEELFF; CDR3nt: TGCGCCAGCAGCCAAGTTACCGGTAATGAAGAACTGTTTTTT
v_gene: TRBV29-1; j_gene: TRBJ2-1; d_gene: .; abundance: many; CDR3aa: CSVGRGNEQFF; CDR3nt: TGCAGCGTTGGACGCGGGAATGAGCAGTTCTTC
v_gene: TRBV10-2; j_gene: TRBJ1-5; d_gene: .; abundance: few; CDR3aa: CASRMGADSNQPQHF; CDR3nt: TGCGCCAGCAGAATGGGGGCGGATAGCAATCAGCCCCAGCATTTT
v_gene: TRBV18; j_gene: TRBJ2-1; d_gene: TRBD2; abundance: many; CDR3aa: CASSGDSGSSYNEQFF; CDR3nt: TGTGCCAGCTCAGGGGATAGCGGGAGCTCCTACAATGAGCAGTTCTTC
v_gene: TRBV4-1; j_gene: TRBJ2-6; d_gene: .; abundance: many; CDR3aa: CASSPVVVTGANVLTF; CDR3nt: TGCGCCAGCTCACCGGTCGTCGTTACTGGGGCCAACGTCCTGACTTTC
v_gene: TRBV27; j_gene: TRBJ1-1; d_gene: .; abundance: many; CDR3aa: CASSEITGITEAFF; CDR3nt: TGTGCCAGCAGCGAAATCACAGGGATCACTGAAGCTTTCTTT
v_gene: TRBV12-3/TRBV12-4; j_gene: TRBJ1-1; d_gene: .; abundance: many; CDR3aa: CASSLWGATEAFF; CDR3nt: TGTGCCAGCAGTTTATGGGGGGCCACTGAAGCTTTCTTT
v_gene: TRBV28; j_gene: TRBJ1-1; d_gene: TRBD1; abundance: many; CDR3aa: CASSAIRGRGTEAFF; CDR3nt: TGTGCCAGCAGTGCTATCAGGGGGCGCGGCACTGAAGCTTTCTTT
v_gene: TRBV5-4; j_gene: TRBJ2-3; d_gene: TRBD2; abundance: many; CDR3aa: CASSLRLAGNTDTQYF; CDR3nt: TGTGCCAGCAGCTTGCGTCTAGCGGGAAACACAGATACGCAGTATTTT
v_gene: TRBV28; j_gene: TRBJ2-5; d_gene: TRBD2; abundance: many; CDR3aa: CASSTLAGVETQYF; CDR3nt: TGTGCCAGCAGTACACTAGCGGGAGTAGAGACCCAGTACTTC
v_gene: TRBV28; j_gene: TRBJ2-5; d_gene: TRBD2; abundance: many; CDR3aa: CASSLRGEGLETQYF; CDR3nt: TGTGCCAGCAGTCTGCGGGGGGAGGGCCTCGAGACCCAGTACTTC
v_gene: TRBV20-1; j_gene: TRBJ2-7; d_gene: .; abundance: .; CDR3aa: CSARRTGRVEQYF; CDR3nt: TGCAGTGCTAGACGGACGGGTCGGGTGGAGCAGTACTTC
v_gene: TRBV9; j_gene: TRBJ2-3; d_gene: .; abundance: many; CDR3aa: CASSVGGTDTQYF; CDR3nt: TGTGCCAGCAGCGTAGGGGGCACAGATACGCAGTATTTT
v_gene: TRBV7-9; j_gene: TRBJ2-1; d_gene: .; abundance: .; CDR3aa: CASSLPGVSGNEQFF; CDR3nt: TGTGCCAGCAGCTTACCGGGGGTGTCCGGAAATGAGCAGTTCTTC